The 4 T cell receptor beta chains reported below all come from one sample, sequenced in a study of blood T cell repertoires in COVID-19. Profiling relied on immunoSEQ multiplex PCR, and the TCRdb table lists in-frame clones only, not all of them. The profile covers about 220,000 clones, with over 65% appearing a single time and more than 3% taken by the ten largest. Sequenced material: PBMCs or T cells enriched from blood (not recorded which). The receptors stem from a woman in her sixties who had recovered from COVID-19.

V gene TRBV7-8 combines with J gene TRBJ1-3; 7 positions agree with TRBD1. The CDR3 extends over 16 amino acids. V was pared by 4 bases and J by 3 bases, with 9 bases of the junction left unmatched. Germline V gene sequence: CDR1 SGHVS, CDR2 FQNEAQ. The CDR3 spells CASSSGDRSFGNTIYF. The CDR3 DNA sequence: TGTGCCAGCAGCTCCGGGGACAGAAGCTTTGGAAACACCATATATTTT.

The CDR3 here is CASSLGRGTEQYF. In DNA, the CDR3 is TGTGCCAGCAGTTTGGGCAGGGGGACCGAGCAGTACTTC. The V call is TRBV12-3 or TRBV12-4, the J call TRBJ2-7, with 7 bases lining up with TRBD1. V was clipped by 3 bases and J by 6 bases; unmatched bases: 5. The CDR3 contains 13 residues.

The chain recombines TRBV5-6 with TRBJ1-5, with D hard to call. Germline lookup yields CDR1 SGHDT and CDR2 YYEEEE. The CDR3 has 18 residues. V lost 0 bases, J lost 0 bases, and 16 bases lay in between. The chain's CDR3 is CASSLGRGSIPSNQPQHF. In DNA, the CDR3 is TGTGCCAGCAGCTTGGGCCGGGGTAGCATTCCTAGCAATCAGCCCCAGCATTTT.

The genes are TRBV3-1 (or the pseudogene TRBV3-2) and TRBJ2-7; TRBD1 agrees at 12 bases. The CDR3 is made up of 12 amino acids. Germline CDR1 is LGHDT and CDR2 is YNNKEL (reference sequence). After removal of 5 bases from V and 12 bases from J, the junction contained 5 bases not matched to a gene. CDR3 amino acids: CASSSRDRGLYF. The CDR3 DNA is TGTGCCAGCAGCAGCCGGGACAGGGGGCTGTACTTC.